The 19 T cell receptor beta chains presented below share a single source sample, sequenced in a study of blood T cell repertoires in COVID-19. TCRdb's copy holds only in-frame clones and misses some; the assay was immunoSEQ multiplex PCR. Counted here are about 480,000 clones, nearly 90% occurring once; the ten biggest clones make up 0.7% to 1%. What was sequenced was peripheral blood. These receptors originate from a man between 18 and 29 years old with COVID-19, enrolled during active disease.

This chain links TRBV6-5 with TRBJ2-7; 8 nucleotides match TRBD2. The CDR3 has 14 amino acids. J was trimmed by 6 bases and V by 2 bases; bases with no gene match: 6. CDR1 is MNHEY, CDR2 SVGAGI, per germline. The CDR3, as DNA: TGTGCCAGCAGTTACGGGACTAGGGCCTCCGAGCAGTACTTC. This codes for CASSYGTRASEQYF.

This sequence joins TRBV23-1 and TRBJ2-7, with 9 bases matching TRBD1. TRBV23-1 is designated an ORF whose function remains uncertain. The CDR3 has 15 residues. With 2 bases clipped from V and 3 bases from J, the junction kept 5 bases outside the gene matches. For the CDR3, the DNA is TGCGCCAGCAGTCAAGGTTGGACAGGGGACTACGAGCAGTACTTC. Its protein product is CASSQGWTGDYEQYF.

Remarks on this clone: The same CDR3 is also encoded by other DNA sequences in this sample. The V call is TRBV5-6, the J call TRBJ2-6, with a weak D call TRBD2 (5 bases). This CDR3 contains 15 residues. The V gene's germline CDR1 is SGHDT and CDR2 YYEEEE. Trimming took 2 bases from V and 1 from J, leaving 7 bases between them. CDR3 DNA: TGTGCCAGCAGCTTCCGGGGTTCTGGGGCCAACGTCCTGACTTTC. It is translated as CASSFRGSGANVLTF.

This rearrangement joins TRBV5-1 to TRBJ2-7, with TRBD2 identical over 10 bases. The V and J ends lost 10 bases and 4 bases, in that order; junction bases with no gene match: 11. CDR1 and CDR2 from the germline V gene are SGHRS and YFSETQ. The CDR3 covers 14 residues. The CDR3 DNA is TGCGCCTCTCGTTCTAGCGGGAGTTCTTACGAGCAGTACTTC. Protein product: CASRSSGSSYEQYF.

V is TRBV6-6 and J is TRBJ1-4; D remains unclear. Germline values: CDR1 MNHNY, CDR2 SVGAGI (reference sequence). Trimming removed 1 base from V and 4 bases from J, with 13 bases in between. The CDR3 is 16 residues long. CDR3 in DNA: TGTGCCAGCAGTTACTGTTGGCACAAGAATAATGAAAAACTGTTTTTT. Protein sequence: CASSYCWHKNNEKLFF.

The CDR3 bases are TGTGCCAGCAGCGCGACAGGGACTGGAAACACCATATATTTT. This sequence encodes CASSATGTGNTIYF. The V gene is TRBV6-5, the J gene TRBJ1-3; 7 nucleotides line up with TRBD1. Germline CDR1 is MNHEY and CDR2 is SVGAGI. Trimming took 6 bases from V and 2 from J; bases not matched to a gene: 4. The CDR3 extends over 14 amino acids.

The genes are TRBV29-1 and TRBJ2-5; D gene unclear. CDR3 length equals 12 residues. V lost 7 bases and J lost 1, with 10 bases in between. From germline, CDR1 is SQVTM and CDR2 ANQGSEA. CDR3 sequence (DNA): TGCAGCGAATTGACGGGCCAAGAGACCCAGTACTTC. The encoded protein is CSELTGQETQYF.

The gene calls are TRBV9 and TRBJ1-3; 9 bases match TRBD1. This CDR3 has 15 residues. The germline gives CDR1 SGDLS, CDR2 YYNGEE. J gave up 2 bases and V 4 bases, and 4 bases lay outside the gene matches. The CDR3: CASSPRTGAGNTIYF. The CDR3 DNA reads as TGTGCCAGCAGCCCGCGGACAGGGGCTGGAAACACCATATATTTT.

J is TRBJ2-7 and V is TRBV5-1; a possible D gene is TRBD1 (6 bases). The V gene's germline CDR1 is SGHRS and CDR2 YFSETQ. This CDR3 has 13 amino acids. Trimming removed 1 base at V and 5 bases at J, with 10 bases between. This CDR3 is CASSLRRGDEQYF. Written as DNA, the CDR3 is TGCGCCAGCAGCTTGCGCAGGGGCGACGAGCAGTACTTC.

This clone has a single count. The chain employs TRBV3-1 (or the pseudogene TRBV3-2) and TRBJ2-4; TRBD1 might be the D (5 bases). Germline lookup yields CDR1 LGHDT and CDR2 YNNKEL (reference sequence). The V gene lost 4 bases and the J gene lost 5 bases, with 15 bases spanning the gap. This CDR3 has 15 amino acids. In DNA, the CDR3 is TGTGCCAGCAGCCGAGACGGACATTTCGAAAACATTCAGTACTTC. This translates into CASSRDGHFENIQYF.

The rearrangement joins TRBV5-4 to TRBJ2-7; TRBD2 matches at 9 bases. V lost 2 bases to trimming and J lost 7 bases; unmatched junction nucleotides: 10. CDR1 SGHNT and CDR2 YYREEE come from the germline V gene (reference sequence). This CDR3 is built from 15 residues. CDR3 bases: TGTGCCAGCAGCTTAAAAACTAGCGGGTGGGATGAGCAGTACTTC. Translation: CASSLKTSGWDEQYF.

The chain joins TRBV2 to TRBJ2-7, with D unresolved. Germline CDR1 SNHLY, CDR2 FYNNEI. The ends were cut back, 5 bases at V and 5 bases at J, with 10 bases in the middle. The CDR3 totals 12 residues. CDR3 region: CASSLSPHEQYF. The CDR3, as DNA: TGTGCCAGCAGTCTTTCTCCTCACGAGCAGTACTTC.

V and J are TRBV5-6 and TRBJ2-3; 8 nucleotides line up with TRBD1. Germline CDR1 is SGHDT and CDR2 is YYEEEE. The CDR3 has 16 residues. V trimming: 5 bases; J trimming: 6 bases; junction bases outside the gene matches: 14. The CDR3 nucleotides read TGTGCCAGCAGTCCGCTGGACAGGGAAGTGGGGGATACGCAGTATTTT. Protein: CASSPLDREVGDTQYF.

This chain connects TRBV6-5 to TRBJ1-1, with D possibly being TRBD1 (5 bases). V was shortened by 6 bases and J by 6 bases, with 17 bases between the two germline ends. Looked up from germline, CDR1 is MNHEY and CDR2 is SVGAGI. The CDR3 totals 14 residues. The CDR3 here is CASRNPGLDAEAFF. CDR3 in DNA: TGTGCCAGCAGAAATCCGGGACTAGACGCTGAAGCTTTCTTT.

This chain joins TRBV6-9 and TRBJ2-1; 9 bases fit TRBD2. The V gene end was trimmed by 11 bases and the J gene end by 4 bases; junction bases not matched to a gene: 9. CDR3 length equals 14 residues. CDR1 is MNHGY, CDR2 SVAAGI, per germline. DNA for the CDR3: TGTGCCGAACCGGGACTAGCAGTATACAATGAGCAGTTCTTC. Encoded protein: CAEPGLAVYNEQFF.

The rearrangement uses TRBV19 and TRBJ1-2; 8 bases map to TRBD1. The CDR3 contains 15 residues. After removal of 6 bases from V and 4 bases from J, the junction contained 10 bases not matched to a gene. Looked up from germline, CDR1 is LNHDA and CDR2 is SQIVND (reference sequence). The CDR3 DNA reads TGTGCCAGTAGAGCGACAGGGGTGGTTGGCTATGGCTACACCTTC. This codes for CASRATGVVGYGYTF.

V and J are TRBV2 and TRBJ2-5; D might be TRBD2 (7 bases). Germline-derived CDR1 and CDR2 are SNHLY and FYNNEI. The CDR3 has 15 amino acids. V gave up 4 bases and J gave up 4 bases, with 16 bases separating them. The chain's CDR3 is CASSGLGGAGETQYF. The CDR3 DNA follows: TGTGCCAGCAGTGGGTTAGGGGGGGCCGGAGAGACCCAGTACTTC.

The CDR3 coding sequence is TGCGCCAGCAGCGTCCACAGGGATACCTACGAGCAGTACTTC. Translating it yields CASSVHRDTYEQYF. The rearrangement joins TRBV5-1 to TRBJ2-7, with D possibly being TRBD1 (6 bases). Deletions cut 4 bases from V and 2 bases from J, with 13 bases between. CDR3 size: 14 residues. Germline V lookup: CDR1 SGHRS, CDR2 YFSETQ. Based on the CDR3 plus reference TRBV5-1 and TRBJ2-7, the full variable domain is KAGVTQTPRYLIKTRGQQVTLSCSPISGHRSVSWYQQTPGQGLQFLFEYFSETQRNKGNFPGRFSGRQFSNSRSEMNVSTLELGDSALYLCASSVHRDTYEQYFGPGTRLTVT.

This chain connects TRBV6-5 to TRBJ1-3; 9 nucleotides align to TRBD1. V was clipped by 7 bases and J by 3 bases; unmatched bases: 7. From germline, CDR1 is MNHEY and CDR2 SVGAGI. CDR3 length equals 15 residues. CDR3 sequence: CASNLQGAGGNTIYF. In DNA, the CDR3 is TGTGCCAGCAACCTACAGGGGGCGGGTGGAAACACCATATATTTT.